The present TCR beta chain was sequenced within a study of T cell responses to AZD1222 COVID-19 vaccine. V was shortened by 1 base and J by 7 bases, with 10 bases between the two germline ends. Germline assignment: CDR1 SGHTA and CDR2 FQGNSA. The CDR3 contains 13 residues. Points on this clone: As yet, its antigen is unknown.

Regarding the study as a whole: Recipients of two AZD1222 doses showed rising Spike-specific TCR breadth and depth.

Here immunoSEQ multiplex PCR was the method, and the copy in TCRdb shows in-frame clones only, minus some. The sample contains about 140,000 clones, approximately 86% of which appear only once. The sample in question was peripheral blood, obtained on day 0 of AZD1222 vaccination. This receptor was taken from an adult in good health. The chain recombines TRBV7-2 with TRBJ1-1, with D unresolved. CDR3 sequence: CASSLDGRSEAFF. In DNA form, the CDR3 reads TGTGCCAGCAGCTTAGATGGCAGGAGTGAAGCTTTCTTT.